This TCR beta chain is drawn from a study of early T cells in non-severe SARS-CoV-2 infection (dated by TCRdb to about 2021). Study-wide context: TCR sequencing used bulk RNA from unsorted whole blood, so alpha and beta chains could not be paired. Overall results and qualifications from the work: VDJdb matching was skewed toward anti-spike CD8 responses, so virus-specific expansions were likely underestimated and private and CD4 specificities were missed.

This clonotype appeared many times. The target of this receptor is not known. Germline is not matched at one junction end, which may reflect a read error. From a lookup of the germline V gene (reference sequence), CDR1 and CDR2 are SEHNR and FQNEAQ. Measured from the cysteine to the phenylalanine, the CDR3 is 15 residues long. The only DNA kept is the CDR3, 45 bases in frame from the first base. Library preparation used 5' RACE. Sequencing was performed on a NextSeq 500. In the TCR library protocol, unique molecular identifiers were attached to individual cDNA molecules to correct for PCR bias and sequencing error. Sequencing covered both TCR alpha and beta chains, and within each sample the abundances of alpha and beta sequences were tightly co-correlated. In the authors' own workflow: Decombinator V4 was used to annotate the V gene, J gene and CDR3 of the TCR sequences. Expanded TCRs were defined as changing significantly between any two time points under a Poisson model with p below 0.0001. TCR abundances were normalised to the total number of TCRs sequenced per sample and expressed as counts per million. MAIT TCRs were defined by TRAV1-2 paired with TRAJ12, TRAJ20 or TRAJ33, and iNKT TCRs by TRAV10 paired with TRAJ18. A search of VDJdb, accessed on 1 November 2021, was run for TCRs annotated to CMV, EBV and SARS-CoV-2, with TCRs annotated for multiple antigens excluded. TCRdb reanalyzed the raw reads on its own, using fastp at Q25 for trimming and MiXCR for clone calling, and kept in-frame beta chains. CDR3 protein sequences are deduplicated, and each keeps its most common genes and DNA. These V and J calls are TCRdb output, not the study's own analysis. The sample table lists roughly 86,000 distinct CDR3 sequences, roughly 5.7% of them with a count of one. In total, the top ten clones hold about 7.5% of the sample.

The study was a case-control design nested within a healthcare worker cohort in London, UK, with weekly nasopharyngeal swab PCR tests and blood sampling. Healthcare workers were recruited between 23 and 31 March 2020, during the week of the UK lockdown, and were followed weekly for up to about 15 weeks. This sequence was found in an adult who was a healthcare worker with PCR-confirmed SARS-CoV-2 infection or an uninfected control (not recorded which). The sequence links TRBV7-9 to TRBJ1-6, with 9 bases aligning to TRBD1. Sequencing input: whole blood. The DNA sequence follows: TGTGCCAGCAGCATAGCCGGGACAGGGTATTCACCCCTCCACTTT. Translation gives CASSIAGTGYSPLHF.